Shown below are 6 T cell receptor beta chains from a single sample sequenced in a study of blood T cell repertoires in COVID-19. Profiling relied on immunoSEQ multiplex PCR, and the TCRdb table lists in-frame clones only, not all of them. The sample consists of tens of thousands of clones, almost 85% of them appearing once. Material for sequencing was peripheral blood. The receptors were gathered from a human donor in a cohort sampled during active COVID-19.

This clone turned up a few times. The CDR3 region is CASQTGPGSLYEQYF. The DNA of the CDR3 is TGTGCCAGCCAAACGGGTCCAGGGTCCCTCTACGAGCAGTACTTC. The chain combines TRBV2 with TRBJ2-7; the D gene is possibly TRBD1 (5 bases). This CDR3 region has 15 residues. CDR1 and CDR2 (germline): SNHLY, FYNNEI. V gave up 8 bases and J gave up 3 bases, with 20 bases separating them.

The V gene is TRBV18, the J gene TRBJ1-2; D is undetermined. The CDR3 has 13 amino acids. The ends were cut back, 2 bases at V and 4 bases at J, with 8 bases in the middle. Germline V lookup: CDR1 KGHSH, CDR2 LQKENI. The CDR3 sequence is CASSPGSTYGYTF. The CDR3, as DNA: TGTGCCAGCTCACCAGGCAGTACCTATGGCTACACCTTC.

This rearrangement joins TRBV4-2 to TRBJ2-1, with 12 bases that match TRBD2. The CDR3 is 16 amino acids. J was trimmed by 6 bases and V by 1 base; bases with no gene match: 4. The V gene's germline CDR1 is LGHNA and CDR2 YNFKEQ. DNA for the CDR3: TGTGCCAGCAGCCAAGTAACTAGCGGGGGGACCAATGAGCAGTTCTTC. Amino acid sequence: CASSQVTSGGTNEQFF.

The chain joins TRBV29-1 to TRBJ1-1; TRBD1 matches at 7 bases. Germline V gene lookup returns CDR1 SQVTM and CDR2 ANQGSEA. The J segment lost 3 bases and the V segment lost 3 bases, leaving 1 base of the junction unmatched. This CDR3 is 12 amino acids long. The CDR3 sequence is CSVEDRYTEAFF. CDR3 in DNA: TGCAGCGTTGAGGACAGGTACACTGAAGCTTTCTTT.

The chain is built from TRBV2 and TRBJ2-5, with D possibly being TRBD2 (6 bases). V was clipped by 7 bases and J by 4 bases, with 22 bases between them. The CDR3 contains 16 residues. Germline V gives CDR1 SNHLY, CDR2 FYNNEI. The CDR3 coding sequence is TGTGCCAGCACGGAAGAAATGACTAGTCTCGTAGAGACCCAGTACTTC. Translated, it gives CASTEEMTSLVETQYF.

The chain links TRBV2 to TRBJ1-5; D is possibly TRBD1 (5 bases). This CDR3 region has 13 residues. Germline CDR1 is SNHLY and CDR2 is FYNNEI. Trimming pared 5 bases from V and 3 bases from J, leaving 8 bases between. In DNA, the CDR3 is TGTGCCAGCAGTTACAGGTCCAATCAGCCCCAGCATTTT. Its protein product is CASSYRSNQPQHF.